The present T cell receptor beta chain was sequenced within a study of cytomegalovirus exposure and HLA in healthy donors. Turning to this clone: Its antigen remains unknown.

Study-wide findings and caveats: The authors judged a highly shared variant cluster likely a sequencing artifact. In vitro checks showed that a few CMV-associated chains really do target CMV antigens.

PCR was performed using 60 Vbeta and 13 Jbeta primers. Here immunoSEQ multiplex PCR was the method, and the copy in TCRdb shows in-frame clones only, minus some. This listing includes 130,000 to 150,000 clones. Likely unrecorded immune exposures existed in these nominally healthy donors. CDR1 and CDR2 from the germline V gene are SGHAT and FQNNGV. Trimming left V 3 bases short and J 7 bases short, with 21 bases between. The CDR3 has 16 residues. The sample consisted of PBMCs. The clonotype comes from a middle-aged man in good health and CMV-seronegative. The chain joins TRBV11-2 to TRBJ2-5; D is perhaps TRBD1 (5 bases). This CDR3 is CASSLGVGATEGTQYF. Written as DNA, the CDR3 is TGTGCCAGCAGCTTGGGCGTTGGGGCAACCGAAGGGACCCAGTACTTC.